The T cell receptor (beta chain) described here comes from a study of metastatic and nonmetastatic thyroid tumors. Study details: Malignant and benign thyroid patients had repertoires compared in peripheral blood and tumor or nodule tissue.

Germline V CDR1 and CDR2: DFQATT, SNEGSKA (reference sequence). CDR3 size: 11 residues. V lost 3 bases, J lost 4 bases, and 5 bases lay in between. Study outcomes and limitations: Patients with malignant thyroid tumors reportedly had significantly higher TCR beta diversity than those with benign nodules, in blood and tumor.

Original analysis: A distant-metastasis classifier for papillary thyroid cancer was built using CDR3 differences across clinicopathological groups. With MiXCR, TCRdb called clones anew from the PCR reads. The authors' filters were not applied to this entry. Here the sample spans just over 70,000 clones, 18% being singletons. This clone was detected many times. What it binds is not known. Thyroid surgery took place with no prior treatment in any patient. The sample taken for sequencing was blood. The gene calls are TRBV20-1 and TRBJ2-3, with D hard to call. This clonotype originated in a female donor with papillary thyroid cancer or a benign thyroid nodule (not recorded which). Some clones in this sample may be carry-over from other donors' samples. The CDR3 DNA is TGCAGTGCTAGCGCGGCAGATACGCAGTATTTT. This encodes CSASAADTQYF.